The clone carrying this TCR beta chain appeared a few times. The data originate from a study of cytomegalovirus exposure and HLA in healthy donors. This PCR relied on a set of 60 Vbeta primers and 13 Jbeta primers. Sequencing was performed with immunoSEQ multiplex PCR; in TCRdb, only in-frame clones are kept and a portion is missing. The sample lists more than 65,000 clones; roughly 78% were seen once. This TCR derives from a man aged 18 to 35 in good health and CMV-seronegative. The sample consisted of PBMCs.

CDR3 nucleotides: TGTGCCAGCAAGTCTGTGGGGGCGACTGAAGCTTTCTTT. Residues: CASKSVGATEAFF. This chain uses TRBV6-5 with TRBJ1-1; possibly TRBD1 for D (6 bases). V lost 7 bases, J lost 5 bases, and 14 bases lay in between. In germline, CDR1 is MNHEY, CDR2 SVGAGI. This CDR3 has 13 residues.